Listed below are T cell receptor beta chains from one sample, sequenced in a study of blood T cell repertoires in COVID-19. Method: immunoSEQ multiplex PCR; TCRdb's copy keeps in-frame clones and lacks some. The repertoire consists of 140,000 or so clones, with roughly 89% occurring once and the leading ten covering just under 0.95%. The source material was peripheral blood. These receptor sequences come from a woman in her fifties or sixties with acute or convalescent COVID-19. Each CDR3 is given with its conserved first and last residue.

v_call	j_call	cdr3_aa
TRBV7-9	TRBJ1-2	CASSSQGNYGYTF
TRBV2	TRBJ1-6	CASSQMGQGYNSPLHF
TRBV30	TRBJ1-5	CAWSVGTRIGPQHF
TRBV19	TRBJ1-2	CASSIVLWGRSGYTF
TRBV5-6	TRBJ2-7	CASSTHRGHEQYF
TRBV3-1/TRBV3-2	TRBJ2-7	CASSPGTSVYYEQYF
TRBV6-6	TRBJ2-3	CASSIAQRGGQDTQYF
TRBV10-3	TRBJ2-3	CAINGGDTDTQYF
TRBV7-6	TRBJ2-3	CASSLGAVLAGGPDTQYF
TRBV2	TRBJ2-7	CASRQGQGSIYEQYF
TRBV24-1	TRBJ2-7	CATSDPLSGGGYEQYF
TRBV5-4	TRBJ1-2	CASRDQGANYGYTF
TRBV5-4	TRBJ2-5	CASSLQRETQYF
TRBV10-3	TRBJ2-1	CAISEVLAGDNEQFF
TRBV9	TRBJ2-2	CASRRWGGNTGELFF
TRBV4-2	TRBJ2-7	CASSQTGTSVSYEQYF
TRBV21-1	TRBJ2-1	CASSKRGTSADNEQFF
TRBV25-1	TRBJ2-3	CASSEVRGSTDTQYF
TRBV24-1	TRBJ1-2	CATSDPGTGGGSGYTF
TRBV3-1/TRBV3-2	TRBJ2-7	CASSQSNEQYF
TRBV9	TRBJ2-5	CASSVGASDYQETQYF
TRBV5-1	TRBJ1-2	CASSSKGQGIDGYTF
TRBV11-2	TRBJ2-7	CASSPGQGGYEQYF
TRBV5-1	TRBJ2-7	CASSAWTSGRTYEQYF
TRBV15	TRBJ2-7	CATSRAPGGGYEQYF
TRBV9	TRBJ2-7	CASSVAVSSYEQYF
TRBV15	TRBJ2-1	CATSRDFPSGIRNEQFF
TRBV2	TRBJ1-2	CASRGQGGYGYTF
TRBV6-5	TRBJ2-5	CASRGGTGETQYF